The 16 T cell receptor beta chains below come from one sample, sequenced in a study of blood T cell repertoires in COVID-19. Profiled with immunoSEQ multiplex PCR; TCRdb holds only in-frame clones, not every one. The profile covers fewer than 80,000 clones, with around 88% appearing a single time and about 6% taken by the ten largest. What was sequenced was peripheral blood. These receptors all stem from an elderly man with COVID-19, enrolled during active disease.

The chain combines TRBV9 with TRBJ1-3; D unclear. Per germline, CDR1 SGDLS and CDR2 YYNGEE. With 0 bases removed from V and 0 bases from J, the gap between germline ends came to 10 bases. This CDR3 spans 16 amino acids. The CDR3 nucleotides are TGTGCCAGCAGCGTAGAGGCAGGATTCTCTGGAAACACCATATATTTT. Amino acid sequence: CASSVEAGFSGNTIYF.

The genes are TRBV6-5 and TRBJ1-1; TRBD1 is a possible D gene (5 bases). Germline V gene data show CDR1 as MNHEY and CDR2 as SVGAGI. Trimming removed 1 base at V and 5 bases at J, with 11 bases between. The CDR3 spans 14 residues. CDR3 amino acids: CASSYLGVNTEAFF. The DNA for the CDR3 is TGTGCCAGCAGTTACTTAGGGGTCAATACTGAAGCTTTCTTT.

The chain couples TRBV5-6 to TRBJ2-7; 8 positions agree with TRBD1. The V gene end was trimmed by 3 bases and the J gene end by 2 bases; junction bases not matched to a gene: 7. Germline V lookup: CDR1 SGHDT, CDR2 YYEEEE. CDR3 length equals 15 residues. The CDR3 bases are TGTGCCAGCAGCTCGCTGGACAGGGCAACCTACGAGCAGTACTTC. As protein: CASSSLDRATYEQYF.

The chain joins TRBV13 to TRBJ1-4; 9 nucleotides align to TRBD1. This CDR3 contains 19 residues. Trimming removed 3 bases from V and 4 bases from J; junction bases left unmatched: 15. CDR1 and CDR2 from the germline V gene are PRHDT and FYEKMQ (reference sequence). CDR3 residues: CASSFNTPGQGWGNEKLFF. The CDR3 coding sequence is TGTGCCAGCAGCTTCAACACACCGGGACAGGGCTGGGGTAATGAAAAACTGTTTTTT. Based on the CDR3 plus reference TRBV13 and TRBJ1-4, the full variable domain is AAGVIQSPRHLIKEKRETATLKCYPIPRHDTVYWYQQGPGQDPQFLISFYEKMQSDKGSIPDRFSAQQFSDYHSELNMSSLELGDSALYFCASSFNTPGQGWGNEKLFFGSGTQLSVL.

This CDR3 reads CASSEGGEETQYF. In nucleotides, the CDR3 is TGTGCCAGCAGTGAGGGCGGGGAGGAGACCCAGTACTTC. This chain connects TRBV2 to TRBJ2-5, with D possibly TRBD2 on 6 matching bases. There are 13 residues in the CDR3. CDR1 SNHLY and CDR2 FYNNEI come from the germline V gene. Trimming removed 3 bases at V and 5 bases at J, with 10 bases between.

The V call is TRBV5-4, the J call TRBJ1-2; D remains ambiguous. The V gene lost 2 bases and the J gene lost 4 bases, with 12 bases spanning the gap. Germline V gives CDR1 SGHNT, CDR2 YYREEE (reference sequence). This CDR3 spans 14 amino acids. The CDR3 nucleotides read TGTGCCAGCAGCTTAACCCAGGCCCTCTATGGCTACACCTTC. Protein sequence: CASSLTQALYGYTF.

The gene calls are TRBV27 and TRBJ2-7, with TRBD2 identical over 11 bases. The trim removed 5 bases at V and 3 bases at J, leaving 9 bases unmatched. The CDR3 sequence is 16 residues long. Germline V CDR1 and CDR2: MNHEY, SMNVEV (reference sequence). DNA for the CDR3: TGTGCCAGCAGTCCCCGCCCGACTAGCGGGGTCTACGAGCAGTACTTC. Translating it yields CASSPRPTSGVYEQYF.

This clone is a singleton in its sample. The chain uses TRBV9 and TRBJ2-2; weak D call: TRBD1 (7 bases). Trimming removed 3 bases from V and 7 bases from J, with 13 bases in between. The CDR3 length is 14 residues. CDR1 SGDLS and CDR2 YYNGEE come from the germline V gene. CDR3 sequence: CASSARGDSGELFF. The DNA for the CDR3 is TGTGCCAGCAGCGCCAGGGGGGACAGCGGGGAGCTGTTTTTT.

The chain joins TRBV4-2 to TRBJ2-7; 7 bases line up with TRBD2. The CDR3 runs to 15 residues. The germline V gene has CDR1 LGHNA and CDR2 YNFKEQ. The J segment lost 4 bases and the V segment lost 2 bases, leaving 8 bases of the junction unmatched. In DNA form, the CDR3 reads TGTGCCAGCAGCCAAATAGCGGGCGCCTTTTACGAGCAGTACTTC. The encoded protein is CASSQIAGAFYEQYF.

The J gene is TRBJ1-2, the V gene TRBV12-3 or TRBV12-4, with a weak D call TRBD1 (5 bases). V was trimmed by 3 bases and J by 3 bases, leaving 8 bases between them. The CDR3 loop spans 13 amino acids. The DNA for the CDR3 is TGTGCCAGCAGTTTGGGGCGGCACTATGGCTACACCTTC. Its protein is CASSLGRHYGYTF.

V is TRBV19 and J is TRBJ1-2; D not resolved. V gave up 9 bases and J gave up 3 bases, with 14 bases separating them. Germline V gene sequence: CDR1 LNHDA, CDR2 SQIVND (reference sequence). The CDR3 extends over 13 amino acids. CDR3 sequence (DNA): TGTGCCAGCCGAGCGAAGACTGACTATGGCTACACCTTC. This gives the protein CASRAKTDYGYTF.

This clone occurred a few times. The chain uses TRBV5-1 and TRBJ1-4, with D hard to call. The CDR3 length is 14 residues. Trimming stripped 4 bases from V and 8 bases from J, with 15 bases between. Germline assignment: CDR1 SGHRS and CDR2 YFSETQ. CDR3 sequence (DNA): TGCGCCAGCAGCGCCGGTCCGGGCGGGGAAAAACTGTTTTTT. It encodes CASSAGPGGEKLFF.

The chain employs TRBV2 and TRBJ2-1, with 10 bases aligning to TRBD1. V shed 5 bases and J 0 bases; nucleotides not matched to a gene: 7. The CDR3 runs to 17 residues. Germline V gene data show CDR1 as SNHLY and CDR2 as FYNNEI. CDR3 region: CASSQVRDRGSYNEQFF. CDR3 DNA: TGTGCCAGCAGTCAAGTACGGGACAGGGGCTCCTACAATGAGCAGTTCTTC.

This clone showed up just once. Here the CDR3 reads CASSLSGLLGTEAFF. Here the CDR3 DNA reads TGTGCCAGCAGCTTATCGGGACTCTTGGGGACTGAAGCTTTCTTT. The genes are TRBV5-6 and TRBJ1-1; maybe TRBD1 (5 bases). The germline V and J ends were trimmed by 2 bases and 5 bases, with 16 bases remaining between them. CDR3 length: 15 amino acids. The V gene's germline CDR1 is SGHDT and CDR2 YYEEEE.

Only one count was recorded for this clone. This chain uses TRBV3-1 (or the pseudogene TRBV3-2) with TRBJ1-1; D perhaps matches TRBD1 (5 bases). Trimming removed 4 bases from V and 6 bases from J, with 15 bases in between. Germline CDR1 LGHDT, CDR2 YNNKEL (reference sequence). The CDR3 has 14 amino acids. The CDR3 bases are TGTGCCAGCAGCCCGTTGGGGGGGTTGCCTGAAGCTTTCTTT. This sequence encodes CASSPLGGLPEAFF.

The chain uses TRBV3-1 (or the pseudogene TRBV3-2) and TRBJ2-3; 10 nucleotides line up with TRBD2. The V gene's germline CDR1 is LGHDT and CDR2 YNNKEL (reference sequence). The CDR3 sequence is 18 residues long. The J segment lost 0 bases and the V segment lost 1 base, leaving 7 bases of the junction unmatched. The CDR3 is CASSQGTSGISSTDTQYF. CDR3 coding DNA: TGTGCCAGCAGCCAAGGAACTAGCGGGATATCTAGCACAGATACGCAGTATTTT.